This entry lists 6 T cell receptor beta chains sequenced from one sample in a study of T-cell reconstitution after alpha-beta-depleted transplantation in children. The library targeted TCRbeta and was prepared with unique molecular identifiers. A single record per CDR3 protein comes from TCRdb applying MiXCR to the PCR reads. The table has 90,000 to 100,000 distinct CDR3 sequences, about 22% seen once. Sequenced material: PBMCs, taken before TCRalphabeta/CD19-depleted stem cell transplant. Receptors originate from a boy aged 2 to 9 with acute lymphoblastic leukemia, due to receive a stem cell transplant.

The chain has TRBV15 and TRBJ2-6; D remains unclear. CDR3 size: 16 residues. V was clipped by 0 bases and J by 1 base, with 7 bases between them. The germline V gene has CDR1 LNHNV and CDR2 YYDKDF (reference sequence). This CDR3 reads CATSRDRSSGANVLTF. CDR3 DNA: TGTGCCACCAGCAGAGATCGAAGTTCTGGGGCCAACGTCCTGACTTTC.

The chain uses TRBV28 and TRBJ1-5, with D hard to call. The germline V and J ends were trimmed by 2 bases and 1 base, with 12 bases remaining between them. The CDR3 contains 16 residues. The germline V gene encodes CDR1 MDHEN and CDR2 SYDVKM. The CDR3 nucleotides read TGTGCCAGCAGTTTAGGACGAATTAGGAGCAATCAGCCCCAGCATTTT. Protein product: CASSLGRIRSNQPQHF. Full variable domain (missing parts from reference TRBV28 and TRBJ1-5): DVKVTQSSRYLVKRTGEKVFLECVQDMDHENMFWYRQDPGLGLRLIYFSYDVKMKEKGDIPEGYSVSREKKERFSLILESASTNQTSMYLCASSLGRIRSNQPQHFGDGTRLSIL.

This chain uses TRBV3-1 with TRBJ2-2; D may be TRBD2 (6 bases). The germline V and J ends were trimmed by 4 bases and 5 bases, with 17 bases remaining between them. The CDR3 sequence is 16 residues long. Germline loops: CDR1 LGHDT, CDR2 YNNKEL (reference sequence). The DNA of the CDR3 is TGTGCCAGCAGCCCCTCGACTAGAGAGGTGACCGGGGAGCTGTTTTTT. This translates into CASSPSTREVTGELFF.

The V call is TRBV11-2, the J call TRBJ1-5; no definite D call. CDR1 and CDR2 (germline): SGHAT, FQNNGV. This CDR3 region has 13 residues. Trimming removed 2 bases at V and 5 bases at J, with 7 bases between. This chain's CDR3 is CASSLYVDQPQHF. CDR3 DNA: TGTGCCAGCAGCTTATACGTGGATCAGCCCCAGCATTTT.

The chain couples TRBV4-3 to TRBJ2-1; 9 positions match TRBD2. Germline assignment: CDR1 LGHNA and CDR2 YSLEER. V lost 4 bases and J lost 3; bases outside the gene matches: 4. The CDR3 is 15 residues long. The CDR3, as DNA: TGCGCCAGCAGCCCGATAGCGGGAGTCTACAATGAGCAGTTCTTC. Its protein product is CASSPIAGVYNEQFF.

This chain links TRBV24-1 with TRBJ2-6; D ambiguous. The CDR3 covers 20 residues. Looked up from germline, CDR1 is KGHDR and CDR2 is SFDVKD. Trimming cost V 5 bases and J 0 bases, with 22 bases left between them. The CDR3 spells CATSGSPGYSRSSGANVLTF. For the CDR3, the DNA is TGTGCCACCAGTGGGTCCCCTGGTTACAGCAGAAGCTCTGGGGCCAACGTCCTGACTTTC.